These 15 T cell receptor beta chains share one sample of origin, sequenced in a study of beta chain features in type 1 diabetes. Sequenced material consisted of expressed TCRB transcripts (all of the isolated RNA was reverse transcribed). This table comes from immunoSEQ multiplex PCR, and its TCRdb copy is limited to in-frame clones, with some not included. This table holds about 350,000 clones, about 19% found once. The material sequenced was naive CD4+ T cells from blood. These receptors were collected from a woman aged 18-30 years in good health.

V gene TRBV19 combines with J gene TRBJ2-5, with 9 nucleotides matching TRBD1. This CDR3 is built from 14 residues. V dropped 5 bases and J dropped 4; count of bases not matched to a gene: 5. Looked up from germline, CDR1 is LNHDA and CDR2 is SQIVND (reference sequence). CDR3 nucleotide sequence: TGTGCCAGTAGTGACCGGGACAGGGTAGAGACCCAGTACTTC. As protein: CASSDRDRVETQYF.

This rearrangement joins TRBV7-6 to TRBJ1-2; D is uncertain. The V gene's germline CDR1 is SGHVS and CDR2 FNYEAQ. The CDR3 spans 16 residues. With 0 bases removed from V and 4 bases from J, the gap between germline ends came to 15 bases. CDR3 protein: CASSLAPAQLSYGYTF. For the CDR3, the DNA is TGTGCCAGCAGCTTAGCACCGGCACAGCTGTCCTATGGCTACACCTTC.

In DNA, the CDR3 is TGCAGCGTTGCACCGGGAACACAAGAGACCCAGTACTTC. Amino acid sequence: CSVAPGTQETQYF. The chain recombines TRBV29-1 with TRBJ2-5; perhaps TRBD2 as D (5 bases). V gave up 4 bases and J gave up 2 bases, with 11 bases separating them. Looked up from germline, CDR1 is SQVTM and CDR2 is ANQGSEA. CDR3 length equals 13 residues.

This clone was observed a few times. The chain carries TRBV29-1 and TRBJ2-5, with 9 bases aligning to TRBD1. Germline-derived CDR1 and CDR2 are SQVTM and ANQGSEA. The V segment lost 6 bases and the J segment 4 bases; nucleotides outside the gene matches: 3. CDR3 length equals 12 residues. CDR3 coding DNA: TGCAGCGTAATGGACAGGGGAGAGACCCAGTACTTC. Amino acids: CSVMDRGETQYF.

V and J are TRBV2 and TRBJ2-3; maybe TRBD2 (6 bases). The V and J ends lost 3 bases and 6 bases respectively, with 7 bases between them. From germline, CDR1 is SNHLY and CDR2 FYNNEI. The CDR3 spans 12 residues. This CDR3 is CASSEGLDTQYF. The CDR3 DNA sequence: TGTGCCAGCAGTGAGGGACTTGATACGCAGTATTTT.

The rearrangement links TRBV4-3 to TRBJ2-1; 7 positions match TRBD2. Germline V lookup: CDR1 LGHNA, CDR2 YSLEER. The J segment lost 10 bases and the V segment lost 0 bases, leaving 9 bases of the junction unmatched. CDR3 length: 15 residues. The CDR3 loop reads CASSQDGGGRGEQFF. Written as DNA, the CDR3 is TGCGCCAGCAGCCAAGATGGCGGGGGACGGGGAGAGCAGTTCTTC.

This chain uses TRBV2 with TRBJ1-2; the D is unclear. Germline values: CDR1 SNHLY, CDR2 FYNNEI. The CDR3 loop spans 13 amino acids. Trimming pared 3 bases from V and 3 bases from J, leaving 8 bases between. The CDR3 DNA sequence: TGTGCCAGCAGTGATTATCGGGACTATGGCTACACCTTC. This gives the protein CASSDYRDYGYTF.

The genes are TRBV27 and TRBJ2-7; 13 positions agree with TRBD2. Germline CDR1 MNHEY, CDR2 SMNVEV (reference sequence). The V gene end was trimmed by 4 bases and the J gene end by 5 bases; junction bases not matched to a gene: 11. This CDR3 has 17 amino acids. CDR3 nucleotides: TGTGCCAGCAGTTCGGTGGGAAGGACTAGCGGGAGCCACGAGCAGTACTTC. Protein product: CASSSVGRTSGSHEQYF.

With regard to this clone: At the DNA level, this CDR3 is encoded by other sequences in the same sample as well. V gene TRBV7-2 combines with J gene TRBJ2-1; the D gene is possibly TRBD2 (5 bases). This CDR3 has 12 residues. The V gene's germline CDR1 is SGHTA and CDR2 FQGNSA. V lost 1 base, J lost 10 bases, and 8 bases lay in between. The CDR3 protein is CASSLGRGEQFF. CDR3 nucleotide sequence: TGTGCCAGCAGCTTAGGCCGCGGGGAGCAGTTCTTC.

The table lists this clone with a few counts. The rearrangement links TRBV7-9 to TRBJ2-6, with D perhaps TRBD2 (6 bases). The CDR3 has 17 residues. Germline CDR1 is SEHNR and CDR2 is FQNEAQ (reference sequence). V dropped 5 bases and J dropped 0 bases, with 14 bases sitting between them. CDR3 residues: CASSRTGDVSGANVLTF. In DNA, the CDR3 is TGTGCCAGCAGCAGGACGGGAGACGTCTCTGGGGCCAACGTCCTGACTTTC. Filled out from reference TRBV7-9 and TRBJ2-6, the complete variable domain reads DTGVSQNPRHKITKRGQNVTFRCDPISEHNRLYWYRQTLGQGPEFLTYFQNEAQLEKSRLLSDRFSAERPKGSFSTLEIQRTEQGDSAMYLCASSRTGDVSGANVLTFGAGSRLTVL.

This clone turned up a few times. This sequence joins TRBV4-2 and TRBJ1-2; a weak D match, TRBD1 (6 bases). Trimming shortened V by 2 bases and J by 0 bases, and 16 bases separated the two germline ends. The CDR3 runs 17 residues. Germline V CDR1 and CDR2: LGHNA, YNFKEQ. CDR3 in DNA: TGTGCCAGCAGCCAAACCACGGTCGGACAGACTAACTATGGCTACACCTTC. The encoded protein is CASSQTTVGQTNYGYTF.

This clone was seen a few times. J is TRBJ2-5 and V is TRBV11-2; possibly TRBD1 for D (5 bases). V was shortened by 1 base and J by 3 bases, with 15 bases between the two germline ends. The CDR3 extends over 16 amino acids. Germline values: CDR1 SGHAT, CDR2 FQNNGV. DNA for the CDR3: TGTGCCAGCAGCTTAGCGAAGGGGTTTGGAGAAGAGACCCAGTACTTC. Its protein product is CASSLAKGFGEETQYF.

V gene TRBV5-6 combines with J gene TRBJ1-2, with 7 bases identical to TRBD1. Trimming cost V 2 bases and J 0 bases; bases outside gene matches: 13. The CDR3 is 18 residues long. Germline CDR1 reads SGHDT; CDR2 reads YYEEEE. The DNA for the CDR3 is TGTGCCAGCAGCTTTTTAGGGGACAGCCGAGGGCCTAACTATGGCTACACCTTC. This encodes CASSFLGDSRGPNYGYTF.

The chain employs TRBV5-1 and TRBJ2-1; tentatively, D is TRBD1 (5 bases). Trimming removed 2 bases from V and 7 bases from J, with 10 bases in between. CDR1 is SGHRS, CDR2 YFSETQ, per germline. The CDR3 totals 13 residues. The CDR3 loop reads CASSFITGNEQFF. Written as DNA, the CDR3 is TGCGCCAGCAGCTTTATCACAGGTAATGAGCAGTTCTTC.

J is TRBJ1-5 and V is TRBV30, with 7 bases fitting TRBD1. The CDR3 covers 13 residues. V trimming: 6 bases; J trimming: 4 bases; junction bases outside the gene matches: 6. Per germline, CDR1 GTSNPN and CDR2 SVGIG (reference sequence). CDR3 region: CACNRGLNQPQHF. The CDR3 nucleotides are TGTGCCTGTAACAGGGGTTTGAATCAGCCCCAGCATTTT.